The present T cell receptor (beta chain) was sequenced within a study of Ad26.COV2.S vaccination and SARS-CoV-2 variants. Study-wide context: Vaccine-arm donor from the placebo-controlled COV1001 Ad26.COV2.S trial. Into the muscle, Ad26.COV2.S was dosed once or twice, 56 days apart.

Study results and limitations: Estimates derived from TCR breadth and depth analyses may have underestimated total T cell responses.

Treatment indicated: about 20 received Ad26.COV2.S at low or high dose, single or two shots; roughly 5 received placebo; per-sample allocation not given. Specimens were obtained on day 63 following the first vaccine or placebo injection. An Ad26 vector carrying the Wuhan-strain SARS-CoV-2 spike served as the vaccine. The method was immunoSEQ multiplex PCR; TCRdb's version includes in-frame clones alone and lacks a portion of them. Here the sample spans 240,000 or so clones, 85% to 90% being singletons. As to this clone: Antigen specificity is unknown.

Trimming took 4 bases from V and 2 from J, leaving 14 bases between them. CDR3 size: 16 residues. From germline, CDR1 is SGHTA and CDR2 FQGTGA. The specimen comprised peripheral blood, sampled in a trial of Ad26.COV2.S vaccine versus placebo. This receptor was identified in a person aged 18-65 years who received the Ad26.COV2.S COVID-19 vaccine or a placebo. The V call is TRBV7-3, the J call TRBJ2-2, with D possibly being TRBD2 (6 bases). CDR3 sequence reads: CASSSRGTYNTGELFF. The CDR3 nucleotides are TGTGCCAGCAGCTCCCGCGGGACTTATAACACCGGGGAGCTGTTTTTT.